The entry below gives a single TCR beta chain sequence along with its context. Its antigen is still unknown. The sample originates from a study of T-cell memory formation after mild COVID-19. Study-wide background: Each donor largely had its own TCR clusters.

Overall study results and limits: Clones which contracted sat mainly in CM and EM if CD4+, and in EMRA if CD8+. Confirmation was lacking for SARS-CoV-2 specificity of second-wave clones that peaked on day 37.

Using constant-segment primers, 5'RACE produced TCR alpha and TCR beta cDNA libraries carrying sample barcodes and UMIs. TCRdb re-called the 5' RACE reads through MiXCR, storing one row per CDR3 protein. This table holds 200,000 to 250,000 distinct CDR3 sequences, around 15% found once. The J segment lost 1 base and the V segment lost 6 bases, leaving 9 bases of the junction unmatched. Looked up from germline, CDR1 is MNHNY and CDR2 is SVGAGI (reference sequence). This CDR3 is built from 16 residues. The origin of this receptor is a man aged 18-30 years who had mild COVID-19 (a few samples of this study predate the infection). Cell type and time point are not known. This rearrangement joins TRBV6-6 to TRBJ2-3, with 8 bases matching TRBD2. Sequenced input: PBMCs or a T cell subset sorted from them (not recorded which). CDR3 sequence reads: CASRTPSGGGTDTQYF. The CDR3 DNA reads TGTGCCAGCAGGACCCCCTCGGGGGGGGGCACAGATACGCAGTATTTT.